Reported below is one T cell receptor (beta chain). This clonotype was detected a few times. Its binding antigen is unknown. Per-nucleotide qualities are absent, and no much larger clonotype sits a single base away. Donors were 30 to 45 systemically healthy Caucasian individuals from Russia aged roughly 6 to 95 years. About 10 milliliters of peripheral blood were collected from each donor into EDTA-treated Vacutainer tubes. PBMCs were isolated by Ficoll-Paque density-gradient centrifugation, with at least 6 million obtained per sample. Trizol reagent was used to extract total RNA from the PBMCs, yielding at least 5.5 micrograms per sample. For every donor, an aliquot of PBMCs went through flow cytometry to measure the percentages of naive CD45RAhigh/CD27high T cells. Clipping removes 5 bases from V and 5 bases from J, with 6 as the unmatched junction base count. The CDR3 has 14 amino acids, counting the end cysteine and phenylalanine. Only CDR3 DNA is held: 42 bases, read in frame from base 1. CDR1 and CDR2 (MDHEN, SYDVKM) derive from the germline V gene.

Library generation was performed with 5' RACE. TCRdb names Illumina HiSeq 2500 as the instrument used. The second PCR ran for roughly 6 to 11 cycles and used a J-beta primer mix along with a sample-barcoded 5' primer. Each TCR beta cDNA molecule received a unique molecular identifier from a template-switch 5' adaptor carrying 12 random nucleotides. Each sample yielded at least 2.5 million CDR3-containing paired-end reads. All of the RNA was converted into first-strand cDNA using the Mint cDNA synthesis kit, with a TRBC-specific oligonucleotide serving as the primer. Following uracil-DNA glycosylase treatment, all cDNA underwent a first 18-cycle PCR with the universal primers M1SS and BC2_uni_R. The published analysis was carried out like this. Each sample was normalized by randomly selecting 1 million high-quality reads, each carrying a distinct molecular identifier. Reads sharing molecular identifiers were discarded rather than binned into consensus sequences. CDR3 identification, clonotype clustering and error correction used MiTCR with a Q25 quality threshold and the strictest error-elimination algorithm. A nonparametric unseen species model using Euler transformation provided a lower-bound estimate of total TCR beta diversity. TCRdb trimmed the raw reads at Q25, called clones with MiXCR and kept productive beta chains. Records with the same CDR3 protein are collapsed into one entry carrying the most frequent genes and DNA. None of the V and J calls come from the authors' own analysis; TCRdb made them. The sample includes about 760,000 distinct CDR3 sequences, with about 25% observed a single time. Roughly a tenth of the sample goes to the ten largest clones.

This entry comes from a study of blood T cells in healthy people across ages (dated by TCRdb to between 2015 and 2016). Regarding the complete study: In model experiments, template switching captured about one uniquely barcoded TCR beta cDNA molecule for every two T cells. To track age-related changes in TCR beta repertoire diversity, the study relied on deep sequencing normalized with unique cDNA molecular identifiers. The donors were split into four age groups: young (average 16 years), middle-aged (roughly 39), aged (more than 60) and long-lived (over 80). For two donors (one aged 18 to 30 and one aged 80 or older), the study analyzed two additional independent replicas of 1 million unique cDNA reads from the same blood draw.

The full study reports these points: Donor CMV infection status was unknown, potentially confounding age-related changes in expanded clonotypes. The long-lived group showed more naive CD4+ T cells, fewer expanded clones and increased TCR diversity than the aged group, suggesting age selection. Bulk unsorted PBMC profiling prevented conclusive comparison of naive and antigen-experienced compartments. As age increased, observed TCR beta diversity per million T cells dropped in a roughly linear way, and a significant reduction was already evident by age approximately 40. Total diversity estimates from one million sequenced T cells were considered lower bounds and underestimates. The percentage of naive T cells measured by flow cytometry correlated strongly with observed TCR beta diversity.

These sequences were also reported in another study, on T cells of mothers and their children. As the second paper documents: Nine systemically healthy Caucasian individuals, comprising three mothers and their six children, were included as donors. cDNA synthesis consumed the entire amount of extracted RNA, loaded at roughly 1.5 ug RNA in each 15 ul reaction. In the second PCR, sample barcodes and 2-4 random nucleotides were introduced via the M1S primer. More than 8 million TCR beta CDR3 reads were obtained from each mother, and roughly 3 million reads were obtained from each child. In both related and unrelated pairs, thymic selection shapes the output of TCR recombination in a similar way, with inherited differences having only a minor effect. Normalized repertoire overlap in related mother-child pairs was always slightly higher than in unrelated mother-child pairs, but the difference was never significant. Persistent microchimeric T cell clones were not detected, at a sensitivity of 85 to 100 clones per million clonotypes. The study used deep NGS to compare TCR beta repertoires of mothers and children, seeking features distinguishing related mother-child pairs from unrelated individuals. The mean age was around 42 +/- 4 years for the mothers and approximately 11 +/- 4 years for the children. Libraries were sequenced on Illumina HiSeq 2000 with 100+100 nt paired-end reads after adapter ligation with NEBNext reagents. To prevent cross-contamination, the mother and child libraries were prepared a month apart and were sequenced in separate runs. Each donor had between roughly 450,000 and 2,100,000 distinct TCR beta clonotypes identified. Naive TCR beta clonotypes were estimated from low-frequency clonotypes matched to each donor's FACS-determined naive share, without sorting.

The TCR sequence derives from a boy aged 5-17 years in good health. The receptor chain draws on TRBV28 and TRBJ2-3; 8 central bases correspond to TRBD2. Sequenced sample: blood. The sequenced DNA is TGTGCCAGCAGTGGAGCGGGAGTGGAAGATACGCAGTATTTT. Protein translation: CASSGAGVEDTQYF.